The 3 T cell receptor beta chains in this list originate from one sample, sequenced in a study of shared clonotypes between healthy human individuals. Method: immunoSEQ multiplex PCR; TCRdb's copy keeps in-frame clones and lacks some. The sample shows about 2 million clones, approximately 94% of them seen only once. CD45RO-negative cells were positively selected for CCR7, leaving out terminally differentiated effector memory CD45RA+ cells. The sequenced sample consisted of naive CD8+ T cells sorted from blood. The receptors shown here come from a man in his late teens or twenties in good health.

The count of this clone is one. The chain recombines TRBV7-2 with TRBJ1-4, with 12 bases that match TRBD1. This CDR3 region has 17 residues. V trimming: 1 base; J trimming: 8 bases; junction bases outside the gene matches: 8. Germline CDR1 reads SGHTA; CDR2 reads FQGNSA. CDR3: CASSLDGTGGAWEKLFF. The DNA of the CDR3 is TGTGCCAGCAGCTTAGACGGGACAGGGGGCGCCTGGGAAAAACTGTTTTTT.

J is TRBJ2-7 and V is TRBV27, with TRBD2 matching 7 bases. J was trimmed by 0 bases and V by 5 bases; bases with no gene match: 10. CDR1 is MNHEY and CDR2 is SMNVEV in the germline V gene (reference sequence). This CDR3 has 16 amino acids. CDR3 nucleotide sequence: TGTGCCAGCAGTCCCCTCGGGCGGGAGAGCTCCTACGAGCAGTACTTC. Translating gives CASSPLGRESSYEQYF.

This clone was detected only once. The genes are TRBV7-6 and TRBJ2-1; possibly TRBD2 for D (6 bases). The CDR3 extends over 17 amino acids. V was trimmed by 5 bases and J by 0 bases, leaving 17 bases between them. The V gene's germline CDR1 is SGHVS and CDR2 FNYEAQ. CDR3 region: CASSPQVGGSSYNEQFF. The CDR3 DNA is TGTGCCAGCAGCCCGCAAGTGGGGGGAAGCTCCTACAATGAGCAGTTCTTC.